The entry that follows covers one TCR beta chain sequence. The data are from a study of control samples from healthy donors and cancer patients. V lost 6 bases, J lost 4 bases, and 8 bases stayed unmatched. The CDR3 spans 15 residues. Germline CDR1 and CDR2: MNHEY and SMNVEV (reference sequence). Profiled with immunoSEQ multiplex PCR; TCRdb holds only in-frame clones, not every one. The profile covers about 160,000 clones, with under 96% appearing a single time and about 0.94% taken by the ten largest. The origin of this receptor is a woman aged 25-40 years in good health. Sequencing was done on a sample of blood. This chain uses TRBV27 with TRBJ2-7, with 11 bases lining up with TRBD2. CDR3 bases: TGTGCCAGCAGCCGTTCGACTAGCGGGGTTTACGAGCAGTACTTC. It yields the protein CASSRSTSGVYEQYF.